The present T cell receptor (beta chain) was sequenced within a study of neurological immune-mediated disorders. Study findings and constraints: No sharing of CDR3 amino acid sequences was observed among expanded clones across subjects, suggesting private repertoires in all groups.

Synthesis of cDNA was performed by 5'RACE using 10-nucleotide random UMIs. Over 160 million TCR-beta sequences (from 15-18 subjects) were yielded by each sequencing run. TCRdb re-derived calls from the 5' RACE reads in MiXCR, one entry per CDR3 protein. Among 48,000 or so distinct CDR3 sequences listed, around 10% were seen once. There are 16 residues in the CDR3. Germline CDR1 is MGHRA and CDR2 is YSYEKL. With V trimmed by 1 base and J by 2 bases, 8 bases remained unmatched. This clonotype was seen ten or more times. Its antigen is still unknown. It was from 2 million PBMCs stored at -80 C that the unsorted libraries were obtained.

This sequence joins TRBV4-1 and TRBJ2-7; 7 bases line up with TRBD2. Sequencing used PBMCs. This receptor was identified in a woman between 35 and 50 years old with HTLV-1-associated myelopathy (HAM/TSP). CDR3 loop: CASSQGAGVGAYEQYF. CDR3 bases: TGCGCCAGCAGCCAAGGGGCGGGGGTGGGGGCCTACGAGCAGTACTTC.